This T cell receptor (beta chain) was obtained from a study of T cells in Graves' hyperthyroidism and ophthalmopathy. This clonotype occurred a few times. RNA transcripts served as the template for amplifying TCR beta CDR3 regions. Using the HTBI primer set, a first-round RT-PCR was run on the TCR CDR3. Each CDR3 protein gets one entry after TCRdb re-called the multiplex PCR reads with MiXCR. The sample consists of approximately 700,000 distinct CDR3 sequences, about 45% of them appearing once. Sample: peripheral blood or thyroid tissue (not recorded which). This TCR was sampled from an adult man with Graves' disease, either hyperthyroidism or ophthalmopathy (not recorded which).

CDR3 loop: CASSFQRAGTPGNTIYF. The CDR3 bases are TGTGCCAGCAGCTTTCAGAGGGCAGGGACCCCTGGAAACACCATATATTTT. The chain employs TRBV7-6 and TRBJ1-3; possibly TRBD1 for D (5 bases). Germline CDR1 reads SGHVS; CDR2 reads FNYEAQ. The V end lost 3 bases, the J end lost 2 bases, and 17 bases lay between the germline ends. This CDR3 contains 17 residues.